The rows below give T cell receptor beta chains drawn from one sample of a study of cytomegalovirus exposure and HLA in healthy donors. The method was immunoSEQ multiplex PCR; TCRdb's version includes in-frame clones alone and lacks a portion of them. The table includes 170,000 or so clones, about 80% detected once. Sequencing was performed on PBMCs. The origin of the receptors is a man aged 25-45 years in good health and CMV-seropositive. The CDR3 runs from the conserved cysteine through the conserved F or W. The order of the fields is clone size, CDR3 length, V gene, D gene, J gene, CDR3 protein, CDR3 DNA. D genes are given only for firm matches. Not all rows give a size; the values are once, few, many and, for expanded clones, a class.

clone size: .; CDR3 length: 15; V gene: TRBV10-3; D gene: TRBD1; J gene: TRBJ1-1; CDR3 protein: CAISEPGTGGTEAFF; CDR3 DNA: TGTGCCATCAGTGAGCCCGGGACAGGGGGCACTGAAGCTTTCTTT
clone size: .; CDR3 length: 16; V gene: TRBV4-3; D gene: TRBD2; J gene: TRBJ2-3; CDR3 protein: CASSLRGAGGTDTQYF; CDR3 DNA: TGCGCCAGCAGCCTGCGGGGAGCGGGGGGCACAGATACGCAGTATTTT
clone size: .; CDR3 length: 16; V gene: TRBV7-9; D gene: TRBD2; J gene: TRBJ2-3; CDR3 protein: CASSFALAGGSDTQYF; CDR3 DNA: TGTGCCAGCAGCTTTGCCCTAGCGGGAGGTTCAGATACGCAGTATTTT
clone size: .; CDR3 length: 14; V gene: TRBV19; D gene: .; J gene: TRBJ2-7; CDR3 protein: CASSMKTDSYEQYF; CDR3 DNA: TGTGCCAGTAGTATGAAGACAGATTCCTACGAGCAGTACTTC
clone size: .; CDR3 length: 16; V gene: TRBV19; D gene: TRBD1; J gene: TRBJ2-3; CDR3 protein: CASSIGTGTGTDTQYF; CDR3 DNA: TGTGCCAGTAGTATAGGGACCGGGACAGGGACCGATACGCAGTATTTT
clone size: .; CDR3 length: 16; V gene: TRBV28; D gene: TRBD1; J gene: TRBJ1-5; CDR3 protein: CASSPTGGRDNQPQHF; CDR3 DNA: TGTGCCAGCAGCCCTACAGGGGGCCGTGACAATCAGCCCCAGCATTTT
clone size: .; CDR3 length: 15; V gene: TRBV6-5; D gene: TRBD2; J gene: TRBJ2-7; CDR3 protein: CASSYSTGLAGEQYF; CDR3 DNA: TGTGCCAGCAGTTACTCGACGGGACTAGCGGGGGAGCAGTACTTC
clone size: .; CDR3 length: 12; V gene: TRBV7-9; D gene: .; J gene: TRBJ1-1; CDR3 protein: CSSGQGGTEAFF; CDR3 DNA: TGTTCCAGCGGGCAGGGCGGCACTGAAGCTTTCTTT
clone size: .; CDR3 length: 15; V gene: TRBV5-8; D gene: TRBD2; J gene: TRBJ2-1; CDR3 protein: CASSLAGTSNNEQFF; CDR3 DNA: TGTGCCAGCAGCTTGGCCGGGACTAGTAACAATGAGCAGTTCTTC
clone size: .; CDR3 length: 17; V gene: TRBV4-2; D gene: .; J gene: TRBJ2-3; CDR3 protein: CASSQAGGSVITDTQYF; CDR3 DNA: TGTGCCAGCAGCCAAGCCGGAGGGTCTGTCATCACAGATACGCAGTATTTT
clone size: .; CDR3 length: 15; V gene: TRBV11-3; D gene: .; J gene: TRBJ1-1; CDR3 protein: CASSLVRTSNTEAFF; CDR3 DNA: TGTGCCAGCAGCTTAGTCAGGACTTCGAACACTGAAGCTTTCTTT
clone size: .; CDR3 length: 15; V gene: TRBV18; D gene: TRBD2; J gene: TRBJ2-7; CDR3 protein: CASSPPSGSHYEQYF; CDR3 DNA: TGTGCCAGCTCACCACCCAGCGGGAGCCACTACGAGCAGTACTTC
clone size: .; CDR3 length: 14; V gene: TRBV19; D gene: TRBD1; J gene: TRBJ1-2; CDR3 protein: CASSIQGQPYGYTF; CDR3 DNA: TGTGCCAGTAGTATTCAGGGACAGCCGTATGGCTACACCTTC
clone size: .; CDR3 length: 17; V gene: TRBV9; D gene: TRBD2; J gene: TRBJ2-2; CDR3 protein: CASSVGPSGGRGGELFF; CDR3 DNA: TGTGCCAGCAGCGTAGGGCCTAGCGGGGGCCGGGGCGGAGAGCTGTTTTTT
clone size: .; CDR3 length: 17; V gene: TRBV5-1; D gene: TRBD1; J gene: TRBJ2-7; CDR3 protein: CASSPLTRTGRSEEQYF; CDR3 DNA: TGCGCCAGCAGCCCACTAACCAGGACAGGACGCTCGGAGGAGCAGTACTTC
clone size: .; CDR3 length: 13; V gene: TRBV10-3; D gene: .; J gene: TRBJ2-7; CDR3 protein: CAISDSPAYEQYF; CDR3 DNA: TGTGCCATCAGTGATTCCCCAGCCTACGAGCAGTACTTC
clone size: .; CDR3 length: 14; V gene: TRBV4-1; D gene: TRBD1; J gene: TRBJ1-2; CDR3 protein: CASTGTGDFYGYTF; CDR3 DNA: TGCGCCAGCACCGGGACAGGGGACTTCTATGGCTACACCTTC
clone size: .; CDR3 length: 17; V gene: TRBV5-1; D gene: .; J gene: TRBJ2-2; CDR3 protein: CASSLGTRDVSAGELFF; CDR3 DNA: TGCGCCAGCAGCCTGGGGACGCGGGACGTCAGCGCCGGGGAGCTGTTTTTT
clone size: .; CDR3 length: 14; V gene: TRBV30; D gene: TRBD2; J gene: TRBJ2-7; CDR3 protein: CAWSAGTSGYEQYF; CDR3 DNA: TGTGCCTGGAGCGCCGGGACTAGCGGCTACGAGCAGTACTTC
clone size: once; CDR3 length: 14; V gene: TRBV28; D gene: .; J gene: TRBJ1-1; CDR3 protein: CASSHGQSATEAFF; CDR3 DNA: TGTGCCAGCAGTCATGGACAGTCCGCCACTGAAGCTTTCTTT
clone size: .; CDR3 length: 14; V gene: TRBV10-3; D gene: .; J gene: TRBJ2-2; CDR3 protein: CAISDAGIAGELFF; CDR3 DNA: TGTGCCATCAGTGATGCGGGGATTGCCGGGGAGCTGTTTTTT
clone size: .; CDR3 length: 15; V gene: TRBV10-1; D gene: TRBD2; J gene: TRBJ2-3; CDR3 protein: CASSESRGGGDTQYF; CDR3 DNA: TGCGCCAGCAGTGAGTCGCGCGGGGGGGGAGATACGCAGTATTTT
clone size: .; CDR3 length: 15; V gene: TRBV10-1; D gene: .; J gene: TRBJ2-1; CDR3 protein: CASSARAATLNEQFF; CDR3 DNA: TGCGCCAGCAGTGCGCGGGCCGCCACTCTGAATGAGCAGTTCTTC
clone size: .; CDR3 length: 15; V gene: TRBV23-1; D gene: TRBD1; J gene: TRBJ2-5; CDR3 protein: CASSPPEGAWETQYF; CDR3 DNA: TGCGCCAGCAGTCCCCCAGAGGGGGCTTGGGAGACCCAGTACTTC
clone size: few; CDR3 length: 15; V gene: TRBV7-9; D gene: .; J gene: TRBJ1-1; CDR3 protein: CASSLVSGENTEAFF; CDR3 DNA: TGTGCCAGCAGCTTAGTGTCAGGGGAGAACACTGAAGCTTTCTTT
clone size: .; CDR3 length: 16; V gene: TRBV7-2; D gene: .; J gene: TRBJ2-4; CDR3 protein: CASSLRAGGEAPIQYF; CDR3 DNA: TGTGCCAGCAGCTTAAGGGCTGGCGGGGAGGCCCCCATTCAGTACTTC
clone size: .; CDR3 length: 14; V gene: TRBV6-1; D gene: TRBD1; J gene: TRBJ1-3; CDR3 protein: CASSAGGAGNTIYF; CDR3 DNA: TGTGCCAGCAGCGCAGGGGGCGCTGGAAACACCATATATTTT
clone size: .; CDR3 length: 15; V gene: TRBV4-1; D gene: .; J gene: TRBJ2-5; CDR3 protein: CASSRRGGGAETQYF; CDR3 DNA: TGCGCCAGCAGCCGAAGGGGCGGGGGCGCCGAGACCCAGTACTTC
clone size: .; CDR3 length: 14; V gene: TRBV28; D gene: .; J gene: TRBJ2-2; CDR3 protein: CASSLQGYTGELFF; CDR3 DNA: TGTGCCAGCAGTTTACAGGGTTACACCGGGGAGCTGTTTTTT
clone size: .; CDR3 length: 14; V gene: TRBV4-2; D gene: .; J gene: TRBJ1-2; CDR3 protein: CASSQKMGGWSYTF; CDR3 DNA: TGTGCCAGCAGCCAAAAAATGGGAGGGTGGAGCTACACCTTC
clone size: .; CDR3 length: 14; V gene: TRBV7-9; D gene: TRBD2; J gene: TRBJ2-1; CDR3 protein: CASSSGTSGWEQFF; CDR3 DNA: TGTGCCAGCAGCTCCGGGACTAGCGGTTGGGAGCAGTTCTTC
clone size: .; CDR3 length: 15; V gene: TRBV19; D gene: .; J gene: TRBJ1-5; CDR3 protein: CASSIRGEGNQPQHF; CDR3 DNA: TGTGCCAGTAGTATCAGGGGTGAGGGCAATCAGCCCCAGCATTTT
clone size: .; CDR3 length: 15; V gene: TRBV9; D gene: TRBD1; J gene: TRBJ1-1; CDR3 protein: CASSYSGTANTEAFF; CDR3 DNA: TGTGCCAGCAGCTATTCCGGGACAGCGAACACTGAAGCTTTCTTT
clone size: .; CDR3 length: 17; V gene: TRBV6-1; D gene: .; J gene: TRBJ2-1; CDR3 protein: CASSEWVGANSYNEQFF; CDR3 DNA: TGTGCCAGCAGTGAATGGGTAGGGGCGAATTCCTACAATGAGCAGTTCTTC
clone size: .; CDR3 length: 15; V gene: TRBV25-1; D gene: .; J gene: TRBJ2-3; CDR3 protein: CASSEYGVLQDTQYF; CDR3 DNA: TGTGCCAGCAGTGAATACGGGGTTCTGCAGGATACGCAGTATTTT
clone size: once; CDR3 length: 16; V gene: TRBV5-6; D gene: TRBD1; J gene: TRBJ2-1; CDR3 protein: CASSWTLGQGVDEQFF; CDR3 DNA: TGTGCCAGCAGCTGGACCTTGGGACAGGGGGTGGATGAGCAGTTCTTC
clone size: few; CDR3 length: 12; V gene: TRBV2; D gene: .; J gene: TRBJ2-7; CDR3 protein: CASSNRYYEQYF; CDR3 DNA: TGTGCCAGCAGCAACAGATACTACGAGCAGTACTTC
clone size: .; CDR3 length: 14; V gene: TRBV11-3; D gene: .; J gene: TRBJ2-7; CDR3 protein: CASSSRARGYEQYF; CDR3 DNA: TGTGCCAGCAGCTCCAGGGCTAGGGGCTACGAGCAGTACTTC
clone size: .; CDR3 length: 18; V gene: TRBV14; D gene: .; J gene: TRBJ1-6; CDR3 protein: CASSQEVREDSYNSPLHF; CDR3 DNA: TGTGCCAGCAGCCAAGAGGTCAGGGAGGACTCCTATAATTCACCCCTCCACTTT
clone size: few; CDR3 length: 13; V gene: TRBV30; D gene: TRBD1; J gene: TRBJ1-2; CDR3 protein: CAWVRDRVYGYTF; CDR3 DNA: TGTGCCTGGGTCCGGGACAGGGTCTATGGCTACACCTTC
clone size: .; CDR3 length: 14; V gene: TRBV27; D gene: .; J gene: TRBJ1-1; CDR3 protein: CASRAPQGRTEAFF; CDR3 DNA: TGTGCCAGCAGAGCCCCACAGGGCCGGACTGAAGCTTTCTTT
clone size: once; CDR3 length: 17; V gene: TRBV5-8; D gene: TRBD1; J gene: TRBJ2-5; CDR3 protein: CASSKPQGIGPWETQYF; CDR3 DNA: TGTGCCAGCAGCAAACCACAGGGGATCGGACCATGGGAGACCCAGTACTTC
clone size: .; CDR3 length: 14; V gene: TRBV7-2; D gene: TRBD2; J gene: TRBJ2-1; CDR3 protein: CASSWTSGENEQFF; CDR3 DNA: TGTGCCAGCAGCTGGACTAGCGGGGAAAATGAGCAGTTCTTC
clone size: .; CDR3 length: 17; V gene: TRBV28; D gene: TRBD1; J gene: TRBJ1-5; CDR3 protein: CASSRRQGTYSNQPQHF; CDR3 DNA: TGTGCCAGCAGCCGGAGACAGGGGACTTATAGCAATCAGCCCCAGCATTTT
clone size: .; CDR3 length: 15; V gene: TRBV7-3; D gene: .; J gene: TRBJ2-2; CDR3 protein: CASSPKTTETGELFF; CDR3 DNA: TGTGCCAGCAGCCCAAAGACCACAGAGACCGGGGAGCTGTTTTTT
clone size: .; CDR3 length: 16; V gene: TRBV2; D gene: .; J gene: TRBJ1-5; CDR3 protein: CASRARRAGGNQPQHF; CDR3 DNA: TGTGCCAGCAGGGCCCGGAGGGCGGGGGGCAATCAGCCCCAGCATTTT
clone size: .; CDR3 length: 12; V gene: TRBV9; D gene: .; J gene: TRBJ2-7; CDR3 protein: CASSLSSGEQYF; CDR3 DNA: TGTGCCAGCAGCCTGTCCAGCGGGGAGCAGTACTTC
clone size: .; CDR3 length: 14; V gene: TRBV11-2; D gene: .; J gene: TRBJ1-2; CDR3 protein: CASSFSAADYGYTF; CDR3 DNA: TGTGCCAGCAGCTTCAGTGCGGCGGACTATGGCTACACCTTC
clone size: .; CDR3 length: 16; V gene: TRBV12-5; D gene: TRBD1; J gene: TRBJ1-6; CDR3 protein: CASAQNSGTGNSPLHF; CDR3 DNA: TGTGCTAGTGCCCAGAATTCCGGGACAGGGAATTCACCCCTCCACTTT
clone size: .; CDR3 length: 18; V gene: TRBV2; D gene: TRBD2; J gene: TRBJ2-2; CDR3 protein: CASGRTSGGAWSSGELFF; CDR3 DNA: TGTGCCAGCGGGAGGACTAGCGGGGGGGCTTGGTCCAGCGGGGAGCTGTTTTTT
clone size: .; CDR3 length: 14; V gene: TRBV27; D gene: .; J gene: TRBJ1-2; CDR3 protein: CASSNRGSLDGYTF; CDR3 DNA: TGTGCCAGCAGCAACAGAGGGAGCTTGGATGGCTACACCTTC
clone size: .; CDR3 length: 17; V gene: TRBV7-8; D gene: .; J gene: TRBJ1-3; CDR3 protein: CASSLLAGDSSGNTIYF; CDR3 DNA: TGTGCCAGCAGCTTACTCGCAGGGGATAGTTCTGGAAACACCATATATTTT
clone size: .; CDR3 length: 14; V gene: TRBV5-6; D gene: TRBD1; J gene: TRBJ1-5; CDR3 protein: CASSGRDRDQPQHF; CDR3 DNA: TGTGCCAGCAGCGGCCGGGACAGGGATCAGCCCCAGCATTTT
clone size: .; CDR3 length: 14; V gene: TRBV6-6; D gene: TRBD1; J gene: TRBJ2-7; CDR3 protein: CASSYSGQGYEQYF; CDR3 DNA: TGTGCCAGCAGTTACTCCGGACAGGGCTACGAGCAGTACTTC
clone size: few; CDR3 length: 14; V gene: TRBV7-9; D gene: .; J gene: TRBJ2-5; CDR3 protein: CASSFRRGQETQYF; CDR3 DNA: TGTGCCAGCAGCTTCCGGCGAGGACAAGAGACCCAGTACTTC
clone size: .; CDR3 length: 16; V gene: TRBV7-2; D gene: .; J gene: TRBJ2-4; CDR3 protein: CASSLMSRGGGNIQYF; CDR3 DNA: TGTGCCAGCAGCTTAATGTCGAGGGGAGGGGGAAACATTCAGTACTTC
clone size: few; CDR3 length: 14; V gene: TRBV19; D gene: .; J gene: TRBJ1-6; CDR3 protein: CASRKQQGDSPLHF; CDR3 DNA: TGTGCCAGTAGAAAACAGCAGGGTGATTCACCCCTCCACTTT
clone size: .; CDR3 length: 19; V gene: TRBV9; D gene: TRBD2; J gene: TRBJ2-1; CDR3 protein: CASSDGLAGGPSSYNEQFF; CDR3 DNA: TGTGCCAGCAGCGATGGACTAGCGGGAGGCCCTAGCTCCTACAATGAGCAGTTCTTC
clone size: .; CDR3 length: 15; V gene: TRBV5-1; D gene: TRBD1; J gene: TRBJ2-1; CDR3 protein: CASTLGQGGNNEQFF; CDR3 DNA: TGCGCCAGCACCCTTGGACAGGGGGGGAACAATGAGCAGTTCTTC